This T cell receptor (beta chain) was obtained from a study of blood T cells in healthy people across ages. Sample-barcoded 5' priming and a J-beta primer mix drove a second PCR of roughly 6 to 12 cycles. Each TCR beta cDNA got a 12-nucleotide random molecular identifier. TCRdb re-analysed the 5' RACE reads in MiXCR, keeping a single row per CDR3 protein. The data hold about a million distinct CDR3 sequences, with about 51% observed a single time. Worth noting for this clonotype: At one end the junction does not follow the germline gene, possibly because of a read error.

The CDR3 spans 14 residues. The germline V gene encodes CDR1 MDHEN and CDR2 SYDVKM. The clonotype originates from a woman aged 55-69 years in good health. This chain joins TRBV28 and TRBJ2-1, with TRBD2 as a possible D gene (5 bases). The material sequenced was blood. The CDR3 loop is CASSLGIPYNERFF. In nucleotides, the CDR3 is TGTGCCAGCAGTCTCGGGATTCCCTACAATGAGCGGTTCTTC. Supplemented by reference TRBV28 and TRBJ2-1, the full variable domain reads DVKVTQSSRYLVKRTGEKVFLECVQDMDHENMFWYRQDPGLGLRLIYFSYDVKMKEKGDIPEGYSVSREKKERFSLILESASTNQTSMYLCASSLGIPYNERFFGPGTRLTVL.